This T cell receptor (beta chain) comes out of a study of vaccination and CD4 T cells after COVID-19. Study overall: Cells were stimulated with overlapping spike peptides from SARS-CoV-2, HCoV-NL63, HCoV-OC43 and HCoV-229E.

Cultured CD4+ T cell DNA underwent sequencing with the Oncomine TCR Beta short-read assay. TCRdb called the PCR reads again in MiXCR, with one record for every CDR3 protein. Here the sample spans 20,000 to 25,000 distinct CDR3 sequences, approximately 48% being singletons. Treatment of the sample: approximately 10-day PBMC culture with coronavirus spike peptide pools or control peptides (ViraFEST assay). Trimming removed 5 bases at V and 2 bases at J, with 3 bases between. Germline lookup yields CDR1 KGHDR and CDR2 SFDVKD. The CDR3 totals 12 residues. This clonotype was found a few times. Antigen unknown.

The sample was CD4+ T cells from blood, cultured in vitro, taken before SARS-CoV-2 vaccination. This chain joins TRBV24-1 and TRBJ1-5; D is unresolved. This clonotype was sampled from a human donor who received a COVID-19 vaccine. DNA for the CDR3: TGTGCCACCAGTGGGGGCAATCAGCCCCAGCATTTT. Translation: CATSGGNQPQHF.